The 24 T cell receptor beta chains listed next were all sequenced from one sample in a study of T cells in Graves' hyperthyroidism and ophthalmopathy. TCR beta CDR3 sequences were amplified from RNA transcripts. Using the HTBI primer set, a first-round RT-PCR was run on the TCR CDR3. Each CDR3 protein gets one entry after TCRdb re-called the multiplex PCR reads with MiXCR. The sample has about 570,000 distinct CDR3 sequences, 40% to 55% seen once. Material for sequencing was peripheral blood or thyroid tissue (not recorded which). The receptors shown here come from an adult woman with Graves' disease, either hyperthyroidism or ophthalmopathy (not recorded which).

This clonotype was observed at least ten times. The J gene is TRBJ1-2, the V gene TRBV7-9, with TRBD1 as a possible D gene (5 bases). Germline assignment: CDR1 SEHNR and CDR2 FQNEAQ (reference sequence). Trimming removed 3 bases from V and 8 bases from J, with 10 bases in between. This CDR3 is built from 12 residues. The CDR3 nucleotides read TGTGCCAGCAGCTTTGGTAGGGGAGGCTACACCTTC. Translated, it gives CASSFGRGGYTF. The variable domain in full, with the rest retrieved from reference TRBV7-9 and TRBJ1-2, is DTGVSQNPRHKITKRGQNVTFRCDPISEHNRLYWYRQTLGQGPEFLTYFQNEAQLEKSRLLSDRFSAERPKGSFSTLEIQRTEQGDSAMYLCASSFGRGGYTFGSGTRLTVV.

This clonotype showed up just a few times. A much larger clone differs from this one at a single base, so this may be a read error. This rearrangement joins TRBV4-3 to TRBJ1-3; maybe TRBD1 (5 bases). CDR3 size: 15 residues. In germline, CDR1 is LGHNA, CDR2 YSLEER. V shed 4 bases and J shed 5 bases, with 15 bases lying between them. CDR3 protein: CASSRTSDSRNTIYF. The DNA of the CDR3 is TGCGCCAGCAGCCGGACCTCCGACAGTAGAAACACCATATATTTT.

This clonotype was counted many times. The chain recombines TRBV20-1 with TRBJ2-2; 7 nucleotides line up with TRBD1. CDR1 and CDR2 from the germline V gene are DFQATT and SNEGSKA (reference sequence). CDR3 length: 16 amino acids. Trimming cost V 0 bases and J 5 bases; bases outside gene matches: 9. For the CDR3, the DNA is TGCAGTGCTAGAGACGCGGACAGGTTAGGAACCGGGGAGCTGTTTTTT. Amino acids: CSARDADRLGTGELFF.

This clonotype was recorded a few times. A single base separates this from a much larger clone, so it may be a read error. In DNA form, the CDR3 reads TGCAGTGCTCCCGGGAGGGGAGGAGGTCGGCCCCAGCATTTT. Its translation is CSAPGRGGGRPQHF. This chain joins TRBV20-1 and TRBJ1-5, with TRBD1 as a possible D gene (5 bases). V was cut by 5 bases and J by 9 bases, with 20 bases left in between. Looked up from germline, CDR1 is DFQATT and CDR2 is SNEGSKA (reference sequence). The CDR3 extends over 14 amino acids.

In its sample, this clonotype was seen many times. V and J are TRBV20-1 and TRBJ2-5; maybe TRBD1 (6 bases). CDR1 and CDR2 from the germline V gene are DFQATT and SNEGSKA (reference sequence). Between the trimmed V and J ends, which lost 5 bases and 14 bases, there was a span of 18 bases. There are 11 residues in the CDR3. The CDR3 DNA follows: TGCAGTGCTTCCGGGACACGCCGTCCTTACTTC. It encodes CSASGTRRPYF.

This clonotype has only a few counts. The rearrangement links TRBV20-1 to TRBJ1-1; D remains unclear. The CDR3 length is 13 residues. Germline V lookup: CDR1 DFQATT, CDR2 SNEGSKA (reference sequence). V lost 3 bases and J lost 4, with 12 bases in between. Here the CDR3 reads CSARVPGFTEAFF. The CDR3 DNA is TGCAGTGCTAGGGTCCCGGGGTTCACTGAAGCTTTCTTT.

The rearrangement links TRBV7-9 to TRBJ2-3, with 9 bases identical to TRBD2. The CDR3 is made up of 15 amino acids. Trimming removed 5 bases from V and 5 bases from J; junction bases left unmatched: 8. Germline V CDR1 and CDR2: SEHNR, FQNEAQ (reference sequence). The CDR3 spells CASSELAGVEDTQYF. Here the CDR3 DNA reads TGTGCCAGCAGCGAATTAGCGGGAGTCGAAGATACGCAGTATTTT.

This clonotype was seen a few times. The rearrangement joins TRBV24-1 to TRBJ1-1; possible D gene TRBD1, 6 bases. The CDR3 is 16 residues long. From germline, CDR1 is KGHDR and CDR2 SFDVKD. The V end lost 4 bases, the J end lost 8 bases, and 22 bases lay between the germline ends. Written as DNA, the CDR3 is TGTGCCACCAGTGACTCTAGGAAGGCAGGGGTGGCCGAAGCTTTCTTT. Translated: CATSDSRKAGVAEAFF.

This clonotype appeared a few times. This chain joins TRBV9 and TRBJ2-5, with 8 bases aligning to TRBD2. The length of the CDR3 is 16 residues. Germline-derived CDR1 and CDR2 are SGDLS and YYNGEE. Trimming removed 4 bases from V and 4 bases from J; junction bases left unmatched: 12. DNA for the CDR3: TGTGCCAGCAGCCCCCGGGGGACTAGGGTAGGAGAGACCCAGTACTTC. The encoded protein is CASSPRGTRVGETQYF.

This clonotype was detected a few times. V and J are TRBV6-5 and TRBJ1-1; a possible D gene is TRBD1 (6 bases). Germline values: CDR1 MNHEY, CDR2 SVGAGI. V shed 0 bases and J shed 3 bases, with 8 bases lying between them. This CDR3 has 14 residues. The CDR3 protein is CASSYSRGDTEAFF. The DNA for the CDR3 is TGTGCCAGCAGTTACTCGAGGGGGGACACTGAAGCTTTCTTT.

CDR3: CASSLMASWFSTAGELFF. The CDR3 DNA reads as TGTGCCAGCAGTTTAATGGCTAGCTGGTTCTCAACGGCCGGGGAGCTGTTTTTT. The rearrangement uses TRBV12-3 or TRBV12-4 and TRBJ2-2, with D tentatively TRBD2 (5 bases). The length of the CDR3 is 18 residues. V lost 2 bases, J lost 6 bases, and 22 bases lay in between.

The sample holds many counts of this clonotype. An end of the junction differs from the germline gene, which may be a read error. V is TRBV5-1 and J is TRBJ2-7, with D perhaps TRBD1 or TRBD2 (5 bases each). Germline V lookup: CDR1 SGHRS, CDR2 YFSETQ. This CDR3 comprises 14 residues. The CDR3 sequence is CAGSLAGTSYEQYF. The CDR3 DNA follows: TGCGCCGGCAGCTTGGCAGGGACCTCCTACGAGCAGTACTTC.

This clonotype occurred many times. The rearrangement uses TRBV7-9 and TRBJ2-7; 7 bases align to TRBD2. The CDR3 is 17 amino acids. The germline V gene has CDR1 SEHNR and CDR2 FQNEAQ (reference sequence). V was pared by 1 base and J by 1 base, with 10 bases of the junction left unmatched. The CDR3 reads CASSLVARLAVSYEQYF. In nucleotides, the CDR3 is TGTGCCAGCAGCTTAGTGGCGCGTCTAGCGGTGTCCTACGAGCAGTACTTC. The whole variable domain, filled in from reference TRBV7-9 and TRBJ2-7, reads DTGVSQNPRHKITKRGQNVTFRCDPISEHNRLYWYRQTLGQGPEFLTYFQNEAQLEKSRLLSDRFSAERPKGSFSTLEIQRTEQGDSAMYLCASSLVARLAVSYEQYFGPGTRLTVT.

Comments on this clonotype: Because it lacks the conserved phenylalanine or tryptophan at the end, this CDR3 is likely a read error. The DNA is omitted, as the CDR3 cannot be located on it reliably, and the CDR3 follows TCRdb's listing. The chain carries TRBV4-1 and TRBJ1-4. Including both end residues, the CDR3 is 10 amino acids long. Germline assignment: CDR1 MGHRA and CDR2 YSYEKL. CDR3 amino acids: CASSQESRSY.

The V gene is TRBV6-6, the J gene TRBJ2-3, with D possibly matching TRBD2 (5 bases). The V end was cut by 0 bases, the J end by 3 bases, with 10 bases between. Germline V gene lookup returns CDR1 MNHNY and CDR2 SVGAGI (reference sequence). This CDR3 has 15 residues. Here the CDR3 reads CASSYSRRPTDTQYF. CDR3 DNA sequence: TGTGCCAGCAGTTACTCGAGGAGGCCGACAGATACGCAGTATTTT.

The chain employs TRBV19 and TRBJ2-3; unclear D gene. CDR1 and CDR2 from the germline V gene are LNHDA and SQIVND (reference sequence). V was pared by 4 bases and J by 3 bases, with 8 bases between. This CDR3 is built from 13 residues. The CDR3 nucleotides are TGTGCCAGTAGTAACACAGAGACAGATACGCAGTATTTT. Protein sequence: CASSNTETDTQYF.

Concerning this clonotype itself: The final CDR3 position lacks the conserved phenylalanine or tryptophan, pointing to a likely read error. The limits of the CDR3 on the DNA are not certain, so only TCRdb's listed CDR3 is given. The chain recombines TRBV10-1 with TRBJ2-6. The CDR3 region is 13 residues in length, termini included. Germline V CDR1 and CDR2: WNHNN, SYGVQD (reference sequence). The CDR3 loop reads CASRATGANVPTL.

This clonotype was found many times. J is TRBJ1-5 and V is TRBV5-5; perhaps TRBD1 as D (5 bases). The V gene lost 4 bases and the J gene lost 0 bases, with 17 bases spanning the gap. CDR1 is SGHKS, CDR2 YYEKEE, per germline (reference sequence). The CDR3 totals 17 residues. CDR3 residues: CASSLFSNRYSNQPQHF. Written as DNA, the CDR3 is TGTGCCAGCAGCCTGTTTTCGAACAGGTATAGCAATCAGCCCCAGCATTTT.

This clonotype occurred many times. The chain carries TRBV13 and TRBJ1-1; D unresolved. V was clipped by 2 bases and J by 7 bases, with 8 bases between them. Per the germline V gene, CDR1 is PRHDT and CDR2 is FYEKMQ (reference sequence). This CDR3 has 12 residues. The CDR3 bases are TGTGCCAGCAGCTTAAATCAGGATGAAGCTTTCTTT. This sequence encodes CASSLNQDEAFF.

In its sample, this clonotype was seen many times. The CDR3 spells CASSLSGTEPYEQYF. The CDR3 DNA reads TGTGCCAGCAGCCTAAGCGGGACAGAGCCCTACGAGCAGTACTTC. This chain connects TRBV11-2 to TRBJ2-7; D is perhaps TRBD1 or TRBD2 (7 bases each). CDR3 length: 15 residues. Germline-derived CDR1 and CDR2 are SGHAT and FQNNGV. Trimming left V 5 bases short and J 2 bases short, with 16 bases between.

As concerns this clonotype: The germline gene is not matched at one end of the junction; a read error may be the cause. V and J are TRBV7-7 and TRBJ2-5, with D perhaps TRBD2 (5 bases). The CDR3 consists of 14 residues. From germline, CDR1 is SSHAT and CDR2 FNYEAQ (reference sequence). The DNA of the CDR3 is TGTGCTAGCAGCTGGAGCGGTCTACAGGAGACCCAGTACTTC. This sequence encodes CASSWSGLQETQYF.

In its sample, this clonotype was seen many times. A read error may account for a junction end that differs from germline. The chain is built from TRBV5-6 and TRBJ2-7; 9 bases fit TRBD1. The CDR3 totals 12 residues. CDR1 is SGHDT, CDR2 YYEEEE, per germline. DNA of the CDR3: TGTGCCAGCAGCCCCACAGGGGGCGAGGAGTACTTC. Its protein product is CASSPTGGEEYF.

The chain has TRBV19 and TRBJ1-1; D perhaps matches TRBD1 (6 bases). The CDR3 runs to 13 residues. V was cut by 7 bases and J by 6 bases, with 15 bases left in between. Germline loops: CDR1 LNHDA, CDR2 SQIVND (reference sequence). CDR3 region: CASKGQLGAEAFF. The CDR3 DNA reads TGTGCCAGTAAAGGACAGCTTGGGGCTGAAGCTTTCTTT.

As to this clonotype: A read error is possible here, since a much larger clone lies one base away. V gene TRBV7-9 combines with J gene TRBJ1-2; 7 nucleotides agree with TRBD1. V dropped 5 bases and J dropped 4; count of bases not matched to a gene: 10. This CDR3 is 15 amino acids long. Germline V lookup: CDR1 SEHNR, CDR2 FQNEAQ (reference sequence). The CDR3 coding sequence is TGTGCCAGCAGCGCCCTCGGACAGGCCCGCTATGGCTACACCTTC. Translating it yields CASSALGQARYGYTF.